Sequencing of this T cell receptor (beta chain) was carried out in a study of blood T cell repertoires in COVID-19. Study-level information: The United States, Italy and Spain provided the acute and convalescent COVID-19 samples. Nucleic acid was either cDNA or gDNA, and it came from T cells, B-cell-depleted T cells, or PBMCs.

Clinical histories supplied by participants themselves formed the basis of cohort assignment. V was cut by 0 bases and J by 13 bases, with 16 bases left in between. Germline CDR1 KGHSH, CDR2 LQKENI. This CDR3 has 13 residues. The repertoire was sequenced with immunoSEQ multiplex PCR; TCRdb's copy has only in-frame clones and lacks some. The data hold roughly 190,000 clones, with roughly four fifths observed a single time. This chain joins TRBV18 and TRBJ2-7; D may be TRBD1 (6 bases). The sequence was collected from a man between 35 and 55 years old who had recovered from COVID-19. Sequenced material: PBMCs or T cells enriched from blood (not recorded which). The CDR3, as DNA: TGTGCCAGCTCACCACCGAACAGGGTAACGCAATACGTC. It encodes CASSPPNRVTQYV.